A single sample is the source of the 20 T cell receptor beta chains below, sequenced in a study of blood T cell repertoires in COVID-19. Profiling relied on immunoSEQ multiplex PCR, and the TCRdb table lists in-frame clones only, not all of them. The sample carries 90,000 to 100,000 clones, roughly nine tenths recorded once. The material sequenced was peripheral blood. These TCRs come from a man in his fifties with acute or convalescent COVID-19.

Only one count was recorded for this clone. The genes are TRBV2 and TRBJ2-7; tentative D call: TRBD1 (6 bases). Germline CDR1 and CDR2: SNHLY and FYNNEI. The CDR3 has 12 amino acids. V lost 8 bases and J 1 base, leaving 9 bases between the germline ends. The CDR3 bases are TGTGCCAGCGGTGGGACATCCTACGAGCAGTACTTC. This encodes CASGGTSYEQYF.

The chain links TRBV5-1 to TRBJ1-1; D gene unclear. The germline V and J ends were trimmed by 2 bases and 1 base, with 9 bases remaining between them. Germline CDR1 is SGHRS and CDR2 is YFSETQ. The CDR3 covers 14 residues. The CDR3 DNA sequence: TGCGCCAGCAGCTTAGTTGAGGGGAACACTGAAGCTTTCTTT. Translation: CASSLVEGNTEAFF.

The gene calls are TRBV18 and TRBJ2-3, with a tentative D call TRBD2 (5 bases). V was clipped by 6 bases and J by 5 bases, with 24 bases between them. CDR1 and CDR2 (germline): KGHSH, LQKENI. The CDR3 sequence is 17 residues long. CDR3 nucleotide sequence: TGTGCCAGCTCCCAATCAACAAAGGCTAGCTCACAAGATACGCAGTATTTT. This gives the protein CASSQSTKASSQDTQYF.

The V and J genes are TRBV19 and TRBJ2-1, with a weak D call TRBD2 (7 bases). V was clipped by 7 bases and J by 5 bases, with 18 bases between them. This CDR3 has 15 residues. Looked up from germline, CDR1 is LNHDA and CDR2 is SQIVND (reference sequence). This chain's CDR3 is CASNLGGDLNNEQFF. DNA for the CDR3: TGTGCCAGTAACCTAGGGGGGGACCTAAACAATGAGCAGTTCTTC.

V gene TRBV19 combines with J gene TRBJ2-2; 7 bases align to TRBD2. Germline trimming cut 3 bases from V and 2 bases from J; bases unmatched to any gene: 6. This CDR3 comprises 16 residues. Germline V CDR1 and CDR2: LNHDA, SQIVND (reference sequence). The CDR3 region has the DNA TGTGCCAGTAGTATCACGGGACTAAGAAACACCGGGGAGCTGTTTTTT. It specifies CASSITGLRNTGELFF.

The chain uses TRBV5-1 and TRBJ2-3, with 9 nucleotides matching TRBD1. The length of the CDR3 is 14 residues. The V gene end was trimmed by 4 bases and the J gene end by 5 bases; junction bases not matched to a gene: 5. Germline CDR1 is SGHRS and CDR2 is YFSETQ. This CDR3 reads CASSARQGEDTQYF. In nucleotides, the CDR3 is TGCGCCAGCAGCGCCCGACAGGGGGAAGATACGCAGTATTTT.

The gene calls are TRBV27 and TRBJ2-1, with TRBD1 as a possible D gene (5 bases). V gave up 4 bases and J gave up 6 bases, with 16 bases separating them. Germline CDR1 reads MNHEY; CDR2 reads SMNVEV (reference sequence). There are 15 residues in the CDR3. CDR3 DNA: TGTGCCAGCAGTTCAACAGGAATTTTGGGCAATGAGCAGTTCTTC. This translates into CASSSTGILGNEQFF.

The chain is built from TRBV5-4 and TRBJ2-5; 7 positions agree with TRBD1. This CDR3 is built from 16 residues. CDR1 and CDR2 from the germline V gene are SGHNT and YYREEE (reference sequence). V lost 0 bases, J lost 5 bases, and 10 bases stayed unmatched. The CDR3 bases are TGTGCCAGCAGCTTGGGAGGGGGCCGCGGGTGGGAGACCCAGTACTTC. Translating gives CASSLGGGRGWETQYF. Filled out from reference TRBV5-4 and TRBJ2-5, the complete variable domain reads ETGVTQSPTHLIKTRGQQVTLRCSSQSGHNTVSWYQQALGQGPQFIFQYYREEENGRGNFPPRFSGLQFPNYSSELNVNALELDDSALYLCASSLGGGRGWETQYFGPGTRLLVL.

The chain employs TRBV6-1 and TRBJ1-5; TRBD1 agrees at 7 bases. Germline loops: CDR1 MNHNS, CDR2 SASEGT. The CDR3 runs to 15 residues. With 2 bases clipped from V and 7 bases from J, the junction kept 8 bases outside the gene matches. The CDR3 coding sequence is TGTGCCAGCAGTGAATGGGGACAGAAGGACCAGCCCCAGCATTTT. It yields the protein CASSEWGQKDQPQHF.

The V gene is TRBV6-5, the J gene TRBJ2-7; D might be TRBD1 (6 bases). CDR3 size: 15 residues. Trimming stripped 2 bases from V and 1 base from J, with 12 bases between. CDR1 is MNHEY, CDR2 SVGAGI, per germline. The CDR3 protein is CASSYGRGRSYEQYF. The CDR3 DNA follows: TGTGCCAGCAGTTACGGCAGGGGCCGGTCCTACGAGCAGTACTTC.

The J gene is TRBJ2-7, the V gene TRBV11-3; D is perhaps TRBD1 (6 bases). Trimming pared 4 bases from V and 6 bases from J, leaving 19 bases between. CDR1 is SGHNT, CDR2 YENEEA, per germline. This CDR3 comprises 15 residues. The CDR3: CASSSSLGGSREQYF. The CDR3 nucleotides read TGTGCCAGCAGCTCTTCATTAGGGGGAAGTCGCGAGCAGTACTTC.

This chain links TRBV2 with TRBJ2-3; 11 bases agree with TRBD2. Germline CDR1 SNHLY, CDR2 FYNNEI. This CDR3 has 16 amino acids. J gave up 2 bases and V 6 bases, and 7 bases lay outside the gene matches. The CDR3 nucleotides read TGTGCCAGCAGCCCAGGACTAGCGGGCCACACAGATACGCAGTATTTT. Its translation is CASSPGLAGHTDTQYF.

This chain uses TRBV29-1 with TRBJ2-3; 10 nucleotides match TRBD2. V lost 5 bases, J lost 1 base, and 3 bases stayed unmatched. CDR3 length: 14 amino acids. Germline CDR1 reads SQVTM; CDR2 reads ANQGSEA. Here the CDR3 DNA reads TGCAGCGTTCCCGGGACTAGCGGCACAGATACGCAGTATTTT. Translation: CSVPGTSGTDTQYF.

This chain links TRBV7-8 with TRBJ2-7; 7 nucleotides align to TRBD1. Germline CDR1 and CDR2: SGHVS and FQNEAQ. This CDR3 is 16 amino acids long. Unmatched junction bases numbered 8, after V lost 1 base and J lost 2 bases. In nucleotides, the CDR3 is TGTGCCAGCAGCTTAGTCTCCGGGACAGAAGCCTACGAGCAGTACTTC. It encodes CASSLVSGTEAYEQYF. The full variable domain, with the rest looked up from reference TRBV7-8 and TRBJ2-7, is GAGVSQSPRYKVAKRGQDVALRCDPISGHVSLFWYQQALGQGPEFLTYFQNEAQLDKSGLPSDRFFAERPEGSVSTLKIQRTQQEDSAVYLCASSLVSGTEAYEQYFGPGTRLTVT.

The chain uses TRBV3-1 (or the pseudogene TRBV3-2) and TRBJ2-1; 10 nucleotides match TRBD2. The CDR3 runs to 16 residues. In germline, CDR1 is LGHDT, CDR2 YNNKEL (reference sequence). The V and J ends lost 4 bases and 3 bases, in that order; junction bases with no gene match: 6. The CDR3 coding sequence is TGTGCCAGCAGCCTCAGGACTAGCGGACACTACAATGAGCAGTTCTTC. Translating it yields CASSLRTSGHYNEQFF.

This chain uses TRBV5-1 with TRBJ1-1; D is undetermined. The CDR3 covers 17 residues. V dropped 4 bases and J dropped 1 base, with 20 bases sitting between them. Germline assignment: CDR1 SGHRS and CDR2 YFSETQ. The CDR3: CASSALAGFEPNTEAFF. CDR3 DNA: TGCGCCAGCAGCGCATTAGCGGGGTTCGAACCGAACACTGAAGCTTTCTTT.

This clone was recorded once. The chain is built from TRBV6-4 and TRBJ2-2, with TRBD1 as a possible D gene (5 bases). CDR3 length: 16 amino acids. From germline, CDR1 is MRHNA and CDR2 SNTAGT. V was pared by 6 bases and J by 0 bases, with 14 bases between. The CDR3 DNA follows: TGTGCCAGCAGCGGTCAGGGCGTAACGAACACCGGGGAGCTGTTTTTT. Translation gives CASSGQGVTNTGELFF.

The chain combines TRBV14 with TRBJ2-5, with TRBD1 matching 8 bases. CDR3 length equals 16 residues. CDR1 is SGHDN and CDR2 is FVKESK in the germline V gene. Losses at the gene ends were 3 bases for V and 3 bases for J; bases not matched to a gene: 9. CDR3 residues: CASSQLRTGSKETQYF. DNA of the CDR3: TGTGCCAGCAGCCAGTTGAGGACAGGGAGTAAAGAGACCCAGTACTTC.

Only a few counts were recorded for this clone. The rearrangement joins TRBV7-2 to TRBJ1-2, with 9 positions matching TRBD1. With V trimmed by 1 base and J by 6 bases, 6 bases remained unmatched. This CDR3 spans 15 amino acids. From germline, CDR1 is SGHTA and CDR2 FQGNSA. CDR3 nucleotide sequence: TGTGCCAGCAGCTTAGTTAGGGGACAGGGAGATGGCTACACCTTC. Protein sequence: CASSLVRGQGDGYTF.

The genes are TRBV11-2 and TRBJ2-3; D uncertain. CDR1 SGHAT and CDR2 FQNNGV come from the germline V gene. Deletions cut 1 base from V and 4 bases from J, with 9 bases between. The CDR3 has 14 residues. In DNA, the CDR3 is TGTGCCAGCAGCTTAGCCAGGATAGCAGATACGCAGTATTTT. It yields the protein CASSLARIADTQYF.